This T cell receptor beta chain was sequenced during a study of Graves' ophthalmopathy and Graves' hyperthyroidism. Study results and limitations: Ophthalmopathy progression cases were predicted by the model with roughly 68% sensitivity and 72.22% specificity. The blood repertoire also included most expanded thyroid clonotypes above 0.001 frequency.

This CDR3 has 16 amino acids. Germline lookup yields CDR1 SGHAT and CDR2 FQNNGV. V lost 0 bases and J 0 bases, leaving 8 bases between the germline ends. Amplifying from RNA transcripts, the study obtained TCR beta CDR3 regions. First-round RT-PCR with HTBI primers preceded a second-round multiplex PCR. In TCRdb, the multiplex PCR reads were re-called with MiXCR into one record per CDR3 protein. The sample contains 740,000 or so distinct CDR3 sequences, 40% of which appear only once. Turning to this clonotype: Antigen: not known.

Sequencing input: peripheral blood. The V call is TRBV11-2, the J call TRBJ2-2; D gene unclear. The clonotype was recovered from an adult man with Graves' ophthalmopathy. CDR3 sequence (DNA): TGTGCCAGCAGCTTAGAGCCGTTCGCGAACACCGGGGAGCTGTTTTTT. This sequence encodes CASSLEPFANTGELFF.